Below are 3 T cell receptor beta chains sequenced from a single sample in a study of regulatory T cells in long-lasting Graves disease. Through Arm-PCR of CDR3 regions and iRepertoire HTBI primers, TCR beta libraries were built. TCRdb reprocessed the multiplex PCR reads via MiXCR and lists one record per CDR3 protein. Here the sample spans hundreds of thousands of distinct CDR3 sequences, approximately 15% being singletons. The time point is: newly diagnosed GD, antithyroid drugs for less than 3 months. From RNA extracted from PBMCs, the TCR library was made. These data also featured in a second study, about T cells in Graves' hyperthyroidism and ophthalmopathy.

This material consisted of peripheral blood mononuclear cells (PBMCs), taken at new diagnosis, from a patient treated with antithyroid drugs. These receptors were taken from a man in his forties or fifties with Graves disease.

This clonotype was seen a handful of times. The chain employs TRBV20-1 and TRBJ1-5, with a weak D call TRBD1 (6 bases). CDR1 DFQATT and CDR2 SNEGSKA come from the germline V gene (reference sequence). The CDR3 is made up of 14 amino acids. V was pared by 6 bases and J by 0 bases, with 12 bases between. As DNA, the CDR3 is TGCAGTGCCGTCGGACAGTATAGCAATCAGCCCCAGCATTTT. As protein: CSAVGQYSNQPQHF.

This clonotype was observed a handful of times. The genes are TRBV28 and TRBJ1-5; weak D call: TRBD1 (6 bases). The V gene lost 3 bases and the J gene lost 13 bases, with 13 bases spanning the gap. CDR3 length: 12 residues. Germline CDR1 and CDR2: MDHEN and SYDVKM. Here the CDR3 reads CASSLGEQGQHF. The CDR3 DNA reads as TGTGCCAGCAGTTTGGGGGAGCAGGGGCAGCATTTT.

This clonotype was seen at least ten times. The gene calls are TRBV28 and TRBJ1-5; no reliable D call. With 6 bases removed from V and 1 base from J, the gap between germline ends came to 16 bases. Germline-derived CDR1 and CDR2 are MDHEN and SYDVKM. The CDR3 extends over 16 amino acids. The CDR3 here is CASSRWEAVSNQPQHF. CDR3 nucleotide sequence: TGTGCCAGCAGCCGTTGGGAAGCGGTGAGCAATCAGCCCCAGCATTTT.